The present T cell receptor (beta chain) was sequenced within a study of blood T cell repertoires in COVID-19. Per the study methods: Nucleated cell number was recorded as an estimate derived from reference gene primer amplification. TCRdb's copy holds only in-frame clones and misses some; the assay was immunoSEQ multiplex PCR. That table supplies the V and J calls and clone size; D and trimming were determined from the DNA. The table shows some 180,000 clones, with about 85% occurring only once. V lost 2 bases, J lost 9 bases, and 6 bases stayed unmatched. From germline, CDR1 is LNHDA and CDR2 SQIVND (reference sequence). The CDR3 has 15 amino acids.

Specimen: peripheral blood. This clonotype was obtained from a woman in her sixties with acute or convalescent COVID-19. The chain combines TRBV19 with TRBJ1-4, with TRBD1 matching 10 bases. CDR3: CASSIRTGGIQKLFF. The CDR3 region has the DNA TGTGCCAGTAGTATAAGGACAGGGGGTATTCAAAAACTGTTTTTT.